These 13 T cell receptor beta chains were sequenced from one sample in a study of blood T cell repertoires in COVID-19. This table comes from immunoSEQ multiplex PCR, and its TCRdb copy is limited to in-frame clones, with some not included. This table has around 60,000 clones, almost 90% appearing once. The sequencing input was peripheral blood. These receptors were collected from a man between 60 and 75 years old with active COVID-19.

This rearrangement joins TRBV5-6 to TRBJ2-1; 12 bases are shared with TRBD1. The CDR3 runs to 15 residues. Germline V lookup: CDR1 SGHDT, CDR2 YYEEEE. The trim removed 5 bases at V and 6 bases at J, leaving 6 bases unmatched. The CDR3 spells CASRPGQGARNEQFF. The CDR3 DNA reads as TGTGCCAGCAGACCGGGACAGGGGGCGCGCAATGAGCAGTTCTTC. The full variable domain, in which reference TRBV5-6 and TRBJ2-1 provide the parts outside the CDR3, is DAGVTQSPTHLIKTRGQQVTLRCSPKSGHDTVSWYQQALGQGPQFIFQYYEEEERQRGNFPDRFSGHQFPNYSSELNVNALLLGDSALYLCASRPGQGARNEQFFGPGTRLTVL.

The CDR3 DNA reads as TGTGCCAGCAGCGTAGTCCTAGCGGGAGAGTTTGGCGGGGAGCTGTTTTTT. The encoded protein is CASSVVLAGEFGGELFF. The rearrangement links TRBV9 to TRBJ2-2; 10 nucleotides match TRBD2. The CDR3 contains 17 residues. Germline values: CDR1 SGDLS, CDR2 YYNGEE. V was clipped by 0 bases and J by 7 bases; unmatched bases: 9.

This sequence joins TRBV19 and TRBJ2-1; TRBD2 matches 8 bases. CDR1 and CDR2 (germline): LNHDA, SQIVND (reference sequence). The CDR3 covers 15 residues. V shed 7 bases and J 13 bases; nucleotides not matched to a gene: 18. DNA for the CDR3: TGTGCCAGTACCCTGGGGGCAGCGGGGGCCCCCCGTCAGTTCTTC. Translated: CASTLGAAGAPRQFF. Full variable domain (remainder filled in from reference TRBV19 and TRBJ2-1): DGGITQSPKYLFRKEGQNVTLSCEQNLNHDAMYWYRQDPGQGLRLIYYSQIVNDFQKGDIAEGYSVSREKKESFPLTVTSAQKNPTAFYLCASTLGAAGAPRQFFGPGTRLTVL.

This clone was seen once. The V and J genes are TRBV29-1 and TRBJ2-7; no firm D call. The CDR3 is made up of 12 amino acids. Germline CDR1 and CDR2: SQVTM and ANQGSEA. The germline V and J ends were trimmed by 5 bases and 4 bases, with 12 bases remaining between them. The DNA for the CDR3 is TGCAGCGTTCTAGTGGGTGCGTACGAGCAGTACTTC. Translating gives CSVLVGAYEQYF.

The gene calls are TRBV5-1 and TRBJ1-2, with no clear D. The V gene's germline CDR1 is SGHRS and CDR2 YFSETQ. The V end lost 6 bases, the J end lost 0 bases, and 21 bases lay between the germline ends. The CDR3 has 17 residues. CDR3: CASTKFERSSANYGYTF. CDR3 DNA sequence: TGCGCCAGCACCAAATTTGAGCGGTCCTCAGCTAACTATGGCTACACCTTC.

This chain joins TRBV5-6 and TRBJ1-6; D call uncertain. Germline V gene sequence: CDR1 SGHDT, CDR2 YYEEEE. With 2 bases removed from V and 3 bases from J, the gap between germline ends came to 6 bases. The CDR3 consists of 14 residues. CDR3 coding DNA: TGTGCCAGCAGCTTCCAGGACTATAATTCACCCCTCCACTTT. It specifies CASSFQDYNSPLHF.

The chain joins TRBV12-3 or TRBV12-4 to TRBJ2-3; TRBD2 might be the D (6 bases). This CDR3 spans 12 amino acids. Trimming left V 6 bases short and J 9 bases short, with 13 bases between. Here the CDR3 reads CASSLDGLTQYF. In DNA, the CDR3 is TGTGCCAGCAGCCTGGACGGACTAACGCAGTATTTT.

Points on this clone: Compared with germline, one end of the junction differs, possibly owing to a read error. The rearrangement links TRBV9 to TRBJ2-1; 10 nucleotides agree with TRBD2. Germline V lookup: CDR1 SGDLS, CDR2 YYNGEE. The CDR3 runs to 12 residues. The CDR3 DNA sequence: TGTGCCAGCAGCGATCCAGCGGGAGGGCCGGTCTTC. Translating gives CASSDPAGGPVF.

The chain combines TRBV7-2 with TRBJ1-5; D is possibly TRBD1 (5 bases). Germline CDR1 SGHTA, CDR2 FQGNSA. Trimming removed 5 bases at V and 7 bases at J, with 15 bases between. The CDR3 is made up of 14 amino acids. CDR3 nucleotide sequence: TGTGCCAGCAGCCCGGCGGGGACGCAGCAGCCCCAGCATTTT. Translated: CASSPAGTQQPQHF.

The chain carries TRBV9 and TRBJ2-2; D might be TRBD2 (6 bases). The germline gives CDR1 SGDLS, CDR2 YYNGEE. The CDR3 has 15 residues. Trimming removed 4 bases from V and 3 bases from J, with 13 bases in between. The chain's CDR3 is CASSPVRGDTGELFF. CDR3 nucleotides: TGTGCCAGCAGCCCTGTGCGGGGCGACACCGGGGAGCTGTTTTTT.

In this sample, this clone turned up once. This chain uses TRBV5-1 with TRBJ1-1; D remains ambiguous. The CDR3 runs to 14 residues. The germline V and J ends were trimmed by 0 bases and 0 bases, with 6 bases remaining between them. Germline lookup yields CDR1 SGHRS and CDR2 YFSETQ. The CDR3 coding sequence is TGCGCCAGCAGCTTGGCCGGGATGAACACTGAAGCTTTCTTT. Its translation: CASSLAGMNTEAFF. Full variable domain (rest looked up from reference TRBV5-1 and TRBJ1-1): KAGVTQTPRYLIKTRGQQVTLSCSPISGHRSVSWYQQTPGQGLQFLFEYFSETQRNKGNFPGRFSGRQFSNSRSEMNVSTLELGDSALYLCASSLAGMNTEAFFGQGTRLTVV.

V is TRBV7-2 and J is TRBJ1-5; D remains ambiguous. Germline V gives CDR1 SGHTA, CDR2 FQGNSA. The length of the CDR3 is 15 residues. With 1 base removed from V and 1 base from J, the gap between germline ends came to 8 bases. The CDR3 loop is CASSLGGLSNQPQHF. The CDR3 DNA is TGTGCCAGCAGCTTAGGAGGTCTGAGCAATCAGCCCCAGCATTTT.

This chain joins TRBV28 and TRBJ2-5, with TRBD1 matching over 12 bases. Per the germline V gene, CDR1 is MDHEN and CDR2 is SYDVKM. The CDR3 loop spans 16 amino acids. With 3 bases clipped from V and 3 bases from J, the junction kept 5 bases outside the gene matches. CDR3 sequence (DNA): TGTGCCAGCAGTTTGGGGACAGGGGGCATGAAAGAGACCCAGTACTTC. Its protein product is CASSLGTGGMKETQYF.